This is a list of T cell receptor beta chains from one sample in a study of blood T cell repertoires in COVID-19. The method was immunoSEQ multiplex PCR; TCRdb's version includes in-frame clones alone and lacks a portion of them. This sample has some 140,000 clones, with roughly four fifths found just once. The sequenced sample was peripheral blood. These receptors came from a woman aged 55-75 years with acute or convalescent COVID-19. Both conserved end residues are trimmed from each CDR3. Each record gives: V gene, CDR3 protein.

>TRBV24-1
ATSEPTSGQETQY
>TRBV7-9
ASSKDRGNTIY
>TRBV29-1
STRTGGNTEAF
>TRBV10-2
ASRSGGAGTGELF
>TRBV4-2
ASSRDGTTNTEAF
>TRBV14
ASSPFSNSPLH
>TRBV15
ATSREVRRGTEAF
>TRBV2
ASSGQAGEKLF
>TRBV20-1
SARNYGYT
>TRBV6-1
ASSEGQGFVYEQY
>TRBV18
ASSPRTSGNTGELF
>TRBV6-6
ASIPTGHSNQPQH
>TRBV27
ASSARTGGGTEAF
>TRBV24-1
ATSRSQGNYGYT
>TRBV11-2
ASSQQTANSPLH
>TRBV7-9
ASSLLQGAANYGYT
>TRBV19
ASSDLAGGNEQF
>TRBV5-4
ASSKEGDRVTANTGELF
>TRBV6-5
ASSGGGRSNQPQH
>TRBV27
ASSLSDRTPQH
>TRBV12-3/TRBV12-4
ASRRTTVNIQY
>TRBV7-2
ASSLSGGTYEQY
>TRBV28
ASSPRDRGDYGYT
>TRBV10-1
ASSGLADNEQF
>TRBV30
AWSDPSGANQPQH
>TRBV19
ASSIRDRGWDPRA
>TRBV5-4
ASSLAYLAGGAQETQY
>TRBV7-9
ASSLGTANEKLF